This T cell receptor beta chain was identified in a study of regulatory T cells in long-lasting Graves disease. Investigators prepared the TCR beta libraries by applying iRepertoire HTBI primers and Arm-PCR of CDR3 regions. Each CDR3 protein gets one entry after TCRdb re-called the multiplex PCR reads with MiXCR. The sample lists approximately 490,000 distinct CDR3 sequences, around 16% occurring once. Per the germline V gene, CDR1 is MNHEY and CDR2 is SMNVEV (reference sequence). The CDR3 covers 14 residues. J lost 4 bases, V lost 6 bases, and 5 bases had no gene match. This clonotype was counted ten times or more. Described time point: newly diagnosed GD, antithyroid drugs for less than 3 months. Making the TCR library involved RNA that had been extracted from PBMCs. The sample was also reused in another study, on T cells in Graves' hyperthyroidism and ophthalmopathy.

V gene TRBV27 combines with J gene TRBJ1-1, with 10 positions matching TRBD1. The source was peripheral blood mononuclear cells (PBMCs), collected at new diagnosis, from a patient treated with antithyroid drugs. The source is a man aged 40-55 years with Graves disease. The CDR3 DNA reads as TGTGCCAGCAGACAAGGACAGGGGGTCACTGAAGCTTTCTTT. Its protein is CASRQGQGVTEAFF.